The present TCR beta chain was sequenced within a study of graft-versus-host responses after intestinal transplantation. Across the study: Each transplant was multivisceral, liver-intestinal, or isolated intestinal. Each recipient received anti-thymocyte globulin induction, then tacrolimus and steroids for roughly 3 years.

TCRdb keeps only in-frame clones here, not all; method: immunoSEQ multiplex PCR. The data contain tens of thousands of clones, over 90% of them singletons. The CDR3 has 14 amino acids. CDR1 SQVTM and CDR2 ANQGSEA come from the germline V gene. V was cut by 8 bases and J by 2 bases, with 15 bases left in between. Study results and limitations: GvH clones detected in recipient marrow included some appearing first in ileum or blood. Where graft-donor T cell macrochimerism was present, patients had high graft-versus-host to host-versus-graft clonal ratios in allografts.

Remarks on this clone: Antigen: not known.

This sequence joins TRBV29-1 and TRBJ2-2; D unclear. The material sequenced was unstimulated CD8+ T cells sorted from spleen or lymph node cells, taken before transplant. The clonotype originates from a human donor who was the organ donor for an intestinal transplant. The CDR3 region has the DNA TGCAGCAGAAGGGCAGGCCCCAACACCGGGGAGCTGTTTTTT. The encoded protein is CSRRAGPNTGELFF.